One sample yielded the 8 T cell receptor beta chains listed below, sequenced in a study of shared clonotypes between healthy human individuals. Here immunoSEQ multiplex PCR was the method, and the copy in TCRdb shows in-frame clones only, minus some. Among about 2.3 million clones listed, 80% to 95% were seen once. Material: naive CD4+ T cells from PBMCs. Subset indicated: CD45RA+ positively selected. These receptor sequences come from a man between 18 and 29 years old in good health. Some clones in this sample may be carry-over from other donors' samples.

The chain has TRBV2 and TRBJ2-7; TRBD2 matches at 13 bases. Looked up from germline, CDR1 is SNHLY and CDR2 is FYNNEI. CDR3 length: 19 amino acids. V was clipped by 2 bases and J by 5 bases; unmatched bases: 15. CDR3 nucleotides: TGTGCCAGCAGTGAACCGGGGGCCACTAGCGGGAGGGGTGCCGACGAGCAGTACTTC. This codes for CASSEPGATSGRGADEQYF.

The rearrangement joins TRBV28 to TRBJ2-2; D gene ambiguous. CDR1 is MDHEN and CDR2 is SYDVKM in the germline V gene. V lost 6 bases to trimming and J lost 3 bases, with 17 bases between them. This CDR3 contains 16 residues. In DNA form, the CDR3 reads TGTGCCAGCAGCCCGCGGTTGGGCCGGTACACCGGGGAGCTGTTTTTT. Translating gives CASSPRLGRYTGELFF.

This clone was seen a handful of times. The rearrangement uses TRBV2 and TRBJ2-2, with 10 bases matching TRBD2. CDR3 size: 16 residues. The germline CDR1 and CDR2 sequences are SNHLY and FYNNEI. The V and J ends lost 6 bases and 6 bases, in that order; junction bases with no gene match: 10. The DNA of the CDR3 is TGTGCCAGCAGCGCCTTGGGGCTAGCGGGAGCCGGGGAGCTGTTTTTT. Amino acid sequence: CASSALGLAGAGELFF.

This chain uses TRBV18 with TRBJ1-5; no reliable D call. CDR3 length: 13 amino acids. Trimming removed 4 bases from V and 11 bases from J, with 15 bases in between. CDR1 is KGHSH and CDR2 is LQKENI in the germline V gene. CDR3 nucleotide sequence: TGTGCCAGCTCACAAGGGCTTCCCAAAGCCCAGCATTTT. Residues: CASSQGLPKAQHF.

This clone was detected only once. CDR3 DNA: TGTGCCAGCAGTTTAGGGCGAATCACAGATACGCAGTATTTT. As protein: CASSLGRITDTQYF. The rearrangement links TRBV27 to TRBJ2-3, with unresolved D. V lost 2 bases and J 2 bases, leaving 8 bases between the germline ends. This CDR3 has 14 amino acids. Germline V gene sequence: CDR1 MNHEY, CDR2 SMNVEV (reference sequence).

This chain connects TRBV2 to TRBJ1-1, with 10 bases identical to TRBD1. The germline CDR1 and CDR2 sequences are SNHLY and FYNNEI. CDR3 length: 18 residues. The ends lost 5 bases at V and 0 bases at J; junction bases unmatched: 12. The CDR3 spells CASSPFGTGVTMNTEAFF. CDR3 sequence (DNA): TGTGCCAGCAGTCCCTTCGGGACAGGGGTCACAATGAACACTGAAGCTTTCTTT.

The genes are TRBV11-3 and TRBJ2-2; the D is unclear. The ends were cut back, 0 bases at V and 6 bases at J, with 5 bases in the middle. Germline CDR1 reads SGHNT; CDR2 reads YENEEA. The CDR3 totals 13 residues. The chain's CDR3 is CASSLDLAGELFF. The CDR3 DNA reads TGTGCCAGCAGCTTAGATTTGGCCGGGGAGCTGTTTTTT. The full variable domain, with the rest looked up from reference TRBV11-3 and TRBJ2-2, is EAGVVQSPRYKIIEKKQPVAFWCNPISGHNTLYWYLQNLGQGPELLIRYENEEAVDDSQLPKDRFSAERLKGVDSTLKIQPAELGDSAVYLCASSLDLAGELFFGEGSRLTVL.

CDR3 residues: CASSLSLAGQRDTQYF. The DNA of the CDR3 is TGTGCCAGCAGCTTATCACTAGCGGGTCAGAGAGATACGCAGTATTTT. The chain is built from TRBV7-2 and TRBJ2-3, with 9 positions matching TRBD2. The CDR3 has 16 residues. Germline V gene lookup returns CDR1 SGHTA and CDR2 FQGNSA. With 2 bases clipped from V and 5 bases from J, the junction kept 8 bases outside the gene matches.